This T cell receptor (beta chain) was sequenced during a study of OX40 agonist ivuxolimab in advanced cancers. About the research overall: Partial responses were observed in three patients, of whom one had hepatocellular carcinoma and two had cutaneous melanoma.

Patients with autoimmune history or systemic immunosuppression were excluded. The method was immunoSEQ multiplex PCR; TCRdb's version includes in-frame clones alone and lacks a portion of them. The repertoire holds around 70,000 clones, over 75% seen once, with under 0.55% in the top ten. The germline V and J ends were trimmed by 0 bases and 11 bases, with 10 bases remaining between them. CDR1 and CDR2 from the germline V gene are LGHNA and YNFKEQ. This CDR3 has 12 residues. J is TRBJ1-1 and V is TRBV4-2; TRBD1 is a possible D gene (6 bases). The TCR sequence derives from an adult with an advanced solid tumor such as melanoma, head and neck, liver or kidney cancer. Sequenced material: CD4+ or CD8+ T cells sorted from blood, taken in a trial of the OX40 agonist ivuxolimab. The DNA of the CDR3 is TGTGCCAGCAGCCAAGAAACAGGGAGGGCTTTCTTT. It translates to CASSQETGRAFF.